This is a list of T cell receptor beta chains from one sample in a study of T-cell memory formation after mild COVID-19. Using its own MiXCR run on the 5' RACE reads, TCRdb lists one record per CDR3 protein. Of a few hundred thousand distinct CDR3 sequences in the sample, around 28% are singletons; the top ten hold approximately 12%. Specimen: PBMCs or a T cell subset sorted from them (not recorded which). These receptors originate from an adult woman who had mild COVID-19 (a few samples of this study predate the infection). Cell type and time point are not known. Both conserved end residues are part of each CDR3. The order of the fields is clone size, J gene, V gene, D gene, CDR3 DNA, CDR3 protein. The D gene is left open where the match is weak. Clone size is stated in some rows and not others, as once, few, many or a class when expanded.

>few|TRBJ1-1|TRBV6-5|.
TGTGCCAGCAGGCAGTACTTGAACACTGAAGCTTTCTTT
CASRQYLNTEAFF
>.|TRBJ2-2|TRBV7-2|.
TGTGCCAGCAGCTCTATTTATAGCTCTTTGGGAACCGGGGAGCTGTTTTTT
CASSSIYSSLGTGELFF
>few|TRBJ1-5|TRBV12-3/TRBV12-4|TRBD1
TGTGCCAGCAGTTCCGCCGGGACAGAGGGTTGGCCCCAGCATTTT
CASSSAGTEGWPQHF
>.|TRBJ1-3|TRBV23-1|.
TGCGCCAGCACCTTTCGGCGGGCGAATGGAAACACCATATATTTT
CASTFRRANGNTIYF
>.|TRBJ2-7|TRBV29-1|.
TGCAGCGTTGAAGTAAATAAGGACAGCTCCTACGAGCAGTACTTC
CSVEVNKDSSYEQYF
>.|TRBJ2-7|TRBV7-9|TRBD2
TGTGCCAGCAGCTTAGCGACGGGAGGGCAGTACTTC
CASSLATGGQYF
>few|TRBJ2-7|TRBV20-1|.
TGCAGTGCTAGCATGGCCTACGAGCAGTACTTC
CSASMAYEQYF
>few|TRBJ1-1|TRBV7-9|.
TGTGCCAGCAGCTTAGTGCTCCCCGGTAATAGGGGCACTGAAGCTTTCTTT
CASSLVLPGNRGTEAFF
>few|TRBJ1-4|TRBV29-1|.
TGCAGCGTTGAAGGGGATAAAAAACTGTTTTTT
CSVEGDKKLFF
>.|TRBJ2-1|TRBV3-1|TRBD2
TGTGCCAGCAGCCAAGGGGCTAGCGGGGCCTACAATGAGCAGTTCTTC
CASSQGASGAYNEQFF
>.|TRBJ1-1|TRBV9|.
TGTGCCAGCAGCCCACACCTTGCGGGCTTACATGAAGCTTTCTTT
CASSPHLAGLHEAFF
>few|TRBJ2-7|TRBV7-2|TRBD2
TGTGCCAGCAGCCCCTCGTTGATAGCGGGAGCCCACGAGCAGTACTTC
CASSPSLIAGAHEQYF
>.|TRBJ2-3|TRBV7-6|TRBD2
TGTGCCAGCAGCCTGACTAGCGGGAGTTCAGATACGCAGTATTTT
CASSLTSGSSDTQYF
>few|TRBJ2-3|TRBV5-1|.
TGCGCCAGCAGCAATGAGGGGATCTTCACAGATACGCAGTATTTT
CASSNEGIFTDTQYF
>few|TRBJ2-1|TRBV6-5|TRBD1
TGTGCCAGCAGTTACTCGACAGGGCGGCGCAATGAGCAGTTCTTC
CASSYSTGRRNEQFF
>.|TRBJ1-4|TRBV5-1|.
TGCGCCAGCAGCTTCCGGTTGGGAGAAAATGAAAAACTGTTTTTT
CASSFRLGENEKLFF
>few|TRBJ1-4|TRBV5-1|TRBD1
TGCGCCAGCAGAGGACAGGGCCAAACTAATGAAAAACTGTTTTTT
CASRGQGQTNEKLFF
>few|TRBJ2-7|TRBV20-1|.
TGCAGTGCTAGTGGGGCCTTCTACGAGCAGTACTTC
CSASGAFYEQYF
>few|TRBJ2-1|TRBV19|.
TGTGCCAGTAGTACTTTAGCGTTTACCTACAATGAGCAGTTCTTC
CASSTLAFTYNEQFF
>.|TRBJ2-4|TRBV7-9|.
TGTGCCAGCAGCTCTCCTACAGGGTCCCTCGTGGCCAAAAACATTCAGTACTTC
CASSSPTGSLVAKNIQYF
>.|TRBJ2-3|TRBV19|.
TGTGCCACCGCCCACCCTCACCAGTCCGCAGATACGCAGTATTTT
CATAHPHQSADTQYF
>few|TRBJ2-3|TRBV7-7|.
TGTGCTAGCAGCCGGGACAATCTTGGCACAGATACGCAGTATTTT
CASSRDNLGTDTQYF
>few|TRBJ1-2|TRBV5-4|TRBD1
TGTGCCAGCAGCTGGGGGACAGGGCGTTATGGCTACACCTTC
CASSWGTGRYGYTF
>.|TRBJ2-1|TRBV12-3/TRBV12-4|TRBD1
TGTGCCAGCAGTTCGCCCCCGGCAGGGGGTATGGGAGATGAGCAGTTCTTC
CASSSPPAGGMGDEQFF
>.|TRBJ1-2|TRBV12-3/TRBV12-4|.
TGTGCCAGCAGTTTAGCGCGGGAATCCTATGGCTACACCTTC
CASSLARESYGYTF
>few|TRBJ2-3|TRBV4-3|TRBD2
TGCGCCAGCAGCCAAGGGGACGCGGGAGGGCCCACAGATACGCAGTATTTT
CASSQGDAGGPTDTQYF
>.|TRBJ2-3|TRBV20-1|.
TGCAGTGCTAGAGAATCTGTACTAGCCGGCACAGATACGCAGTATTTT
CSARESVLAGTDTQYF
>.|TRBJ2-2|TRBV5-5|TRBD1
TGTGCCAGCAGCTTGGCCTTGGGACAGGTGAACACCGGGGAGCTGTTTTTT
CASSLALGQVNTGELFF
>few|TRBJ1-2|TRBV7-9|TRBD1
TGTGCCAGCAGCCGAGACAGGGCGGGGAACTATGGCTACACCTTC
CASSRDRAGNYGYTF
>.|TRBJ2-5|TRBV7-6|TRBD2
TGTGCCAGCACCCCGGGACTAGCGGGGGGACACCAAGAGACCCAGTACTTC
CASTPGLAGGHQETQYF
>.|TRBJ1-1|TRBV11-2|.
TGTGCCAGCAGCCGATTGGAGACTGAAGCTTTCTTT
CASSRLETEAFF
>.|TRBJ2-1|TRBV25-1|.
TGTGCCAGCAGTGAATGGTCGCCTGACGGGGAGCAGTTCTTC
CASSEWSPDGEQFF
>.|TRBJ1-1|TRBV6-5|TRBD1
TGTGCCAGCAGTTCGCTGACAGGGGGGCCGAACACTGAAGCTTTCTTT
CASSSLTGGPNTEAFF
>few|TRBJ2-7|TRBV5-1|.
TGCGCCAGCAGCGACGCCGGGACCTACACCTACGAGCAGTACTTC
CASSDAGTYTYEQYF
>few|TRBJ2-3|TRBV7-2|.
TGTGCCAGCAGCCGTGGAATATGGGTTGGCACAGATACGCAGTATTTT
CASSRGIWVGTDTQYF
>.|TRBJ1-5|TRBV7-9|.
TGTGCCAGCAGCCGGATAAATCAGCCCCAGCATTTT
CASSRINQPQHF
>few|TRBJ2-7|TRBV27|.
TGTGCCAGCAGTTTTTCGGGGGGCGACGAGCAGTACTTC
CASSFSGGDEQYF
>.|TRBJ1-5|TRBV29-1|.
TGCAGCGTTGGACAGTATAGCAATCAGCCCCAGCATTTT
CSVGQYSNQPQHF
>few|TRBJ2-3|TRBV7-6|TRBD2
TGTGCCAGCACCCCTAAAGCGGGAAGAACAGATACGCAGTATTTT
CASTPKAGRTDTQYF
>many|TRBJ2-3|TRBV7-2|.
TGTGCCAGCAGCTCACAAGGACTTCTTCGGAGCACAGATACGCAGTATTTT
CASSSQGLLRSTDTQYF
>.|TRBJ2-3|TRBV9|.
TGTGCCAGCAGCGTAGGAATCGGGAGTGGTACAGATACGCAGTATTTT
CASSVGIGSGTDTQYF
>.|TRBJ1-1|TRBV7-9|.
TGTGCCAGCAGCCCTCAAGGTGGGGAGACAGAAGCTTTCTTT
CASSPQGGETEAFF
>few|TRBJ2-2|TRBV10-3|TRBD1
TGTGCCATCAACCCGGGACAGGGGGCTGGCGGGGAGCTGTTTTTT
CAINPGQGAGGELFF
>.|TRBJ1-1|TRBV12-3/TRBV12-4|TRBD1
TGTGCCAGCAGTAGACAGGGACTAAATGAAGCTTTCTTT
CASSRQGLNEAFF
>few|TRBJ2-1|TRBV14|TRBD2
TGTGCCAGCAGCCCACAAGGTACTAGCGGTTTCTACAATGAGCAGTTCTTC
CASSPQGTSGFYNEQFF
>.|TRBJ1-5|TRBV20-1|.
TGCAGTGCCCAGATTAGCAATCAGCCCCAGCATTTT
CSAQISNQPQHF
>many|TRBJ1-6|TRBV20-1|.
TGCAGTGCTAGTGAGGGGGACTATTCACCCCTCCACTTT
CSASEGDYSPLHF
>.|TRBJ1-2|TRBV9|.
TGTGCCAGCAGCGTAGCCAGGGCGGAGTGGTATGGCTACACCTTC
CASSVARAEWYGYTF
>.|TRBJ2-7|TRBV4-1|.
TGCGCCAGCAGCCACGTGGACGGACAAACCTACGAGCAGTACTTC
CASSHVDGQTYEQYF
>few|TRBJ2-1|TRBV5-1|.
TGCGCCAGCAGCTTGGCTAGTGGTGCAAATGAGCAGTTCTTC
CASSLASGANEQFF